The clone carrying this T cell receptor (beta chain) was found once. Repertoires were generated with immunoSEQ multiplex PCR, while TCRdb's copy carries only in-frame clones and drops some. Among 79,000 or so clones, roughly 96% were seen once, and the ten largest hold about 0.3%. The data stem from a study of technical replicates of blood from several donors. The receptor was derived from a human donor in good health. Input material: T cells isolated from PBMCs.

The CDR3 nucleotides are TGTGCCAGCAGCCCCCAGGGGTCTAGCTCTGGAAACACCATATATTTT. Encoded protein: CASSPQGSSSGNTIYF. The chain uses TRBV7-3 and TRBJ1-3; the D gene is possibly TRBD1 (6 bases). Trimming stripped 5 bases from V and 0 bases from J, with 14 bases between. Germline loops: CDR1 SGHTA, CDR2 FQGTGA. The CDR3 consists of 16 residues.